This passage covers 6 T cell receptor beta chains from one sample sequenced in a study of tumor-infiltrating lymphocytes in primary liver carcinoma. The study co-extracted DNA and RNA from around 20-30 mg of unsorted bulk tissue. A constant-region primer served to make TCR beta cDNA from roughly 460 ng total RNA. Construction of TCR beta libraries relied on three successive nested multiplex PCR rounds employing slightly modified ARM-PCR. TRBV1-TRBV30 forward primers paired with a C-beta reverse primer were used in the first two PCR rounds, which ran roughly 11 cycles each. TCRdb fed the multiplex PCR reads into MiXCR, producing one record per CDR3 protein. The table lists some 110,000 distinct CDR3 sequences, 64% of them singletons. The material sequenced was liver tumor tissue from sampling region 3. The subset: tumor region T3, left-lateral pole. The source is a woman in her sixties with primary liver carcinoma and hepatitis B virus infection.

This clonotype came up many times. V is TRBV6-6 and J is TRBJ2-7, with 7 bases aligning to TRBD1. The germline gives CDR1 MNHNY, CDR2 SVGAGI (reference sequence). The CDR3 runs to 16 residues. J lost 6 bases, V lost 0 bases, and 11 bases had no gene match. The CDR3 loop is CASSYSVTGTTCEQYF. In DNA, the CDR3 is TGTGCCAGCAGTTACTCCGTGACAGGGACCACCTGCGAGCAGTACTTC.

The chain couples TRBV4-1 to TRBJ2-5; 13 positions match TRBD2. The V gene's germline CDR1 is MGHRA and CDR2 YSYEKL. This CDR3 has 17 amino acids. The CDR3 bases are TGCCCCAACAGCCAAGGGGGACTAGCGGGGCCACAAGAGACCCAGTACTTC. Translation: CPNSQGGLAGPQETQYF.

Of note for this clonotype: One base away lies a much larger clone, so this may be a sequencing read error. V usage is TRBV7-8 and J usage is TRBJ1-5; D gene uncertain. This CDR3 is built from 15 residues. CDR1 is SGHVS, CDR2 FQNEAQ, per germline. V dropped 2 bases and J dropped 2 bases, with 10 bases sitting between them. In nucleotides, the CDR3 is TGTGCCAGCAGCTTACAGAGTGGTGGCAATCAGCCCCAGCATTTT. Encoded protein: CASSLQSGGNQPQHF.

With regard to this clonotype: The conserved final phenylalanine or tryptophan is absent from the CDR3, which likely points to a read error. The chain combines TRBV11-1 with TRBJ2-7; D is tentatively TRBD1 or TRBD2 (6 bases each). Germline V gene lookup returns CDR1 SGHAT and CDR2 FQDESV (reference sequence). CDR3 size: 14 residues. DNA of the CDR3: TGTGTCAGTAGCTTAAGGGGGGCCTCCTACGAGCAGTACATC. Translating it yields CVSSLRGASYEQYI.

As to this clonotype: A much larger clone differs from this one at a single base, so this may be a read error. The chain is built from TRBV2 and TRBJ2-3; D possibly corresponds to TRBD2 (5 bases). Trimming took off 7 bases at V and 7 bases at J, with 18 bases between the two ends. This CDR3 has 14 amino acids. Germline values: CDR1 SNHLY, CDR2 FYNNEI. CDR3 DNA: TGTGCCAGCATGAGGGATGTGACCGAGAATACGCAGTATTTT. This gives the protein CASMRDVTENTQYF.

The V call is TRBV11-1, the J call TRBJ2-1; TRBD2 is a possible D gene (6 bases). Germline V gene data show CDR1 as SGHAT and CDR2 as FQDESV (reference sequence). V gave up 6 bases and J gave up 3 bases, with 18 bases separating them. The CDR3 sequence is 16 residues long. Here the CDR3 reads CASSLAPGTYYNEQFF. CDR3 in DNA: TGTGCCAGCAGTCTGGCGCCCGGGACTTACTACAATGAGCAGTTCTTC. The entire variable domain, with the rest obtained from reference TRBV11-1 and TRBJ2-1, is as follows: EAEVAQSPRYKITEKSQAVAFWCDPISGHATLYWYRQILGQGPELLVQFQDESVVDDSQLPKDRFSAERLKGVDSTLKIQPAELGDSAMYLCASSLAPGTYYNEQFFGPGTRLTVL.